The 6 T cell receptor beta chains reported below all come from one sample, sequenced in a study of blood T cell repertoires in COVID-19. The table came from immunoSEQ multiplex PCR; TCRdb's copy has only in-frame clones and leaves some out. The table has 120,000 or so clones, 65% to 85% seen once; the top ten hold approximately 5.8%. The sample was peripheral blood. The receptors were gathered from an elderly man with active or convalescent COVID-19.

This chain links TRBV5-1 with TRBJ2-1; 9 nucleotides agree with TRBD2. From germline, CDR1 is SGHRS and CDR2 YFSETQ. With 7 bases clipped from V and 4 bases from J, the junction kept 9 bases outside the gene matches. CDR3 length: 15 amino acids. CDR3 sequence (DNA): TGCGCCAGCCGGCTCGGACTAGCGAGTTACAATGAGCAGTTCTTC. As protein: CASRLGLASYNEQFF.

This chain uses TRBV29-1 with TRBJ1-5, with TRBD1 matching 9 bases. The CDR3 runs 15 residues. Germline V CDR1 and CDR2: SQVTM, ANQGSEA. V shed 4 bases, J shed 3 bases, and the junction held 7 bases outside the gene matches. CDR3 nucleotides: TGCAGCGTTGTGGTGACAGGGGGATACAATCAGCCCCAGCATTTT. Translating it yields CSVVVTGGYNQPQHF.

V is TRBV19 and J is TRBJ1-1; D unclear. The length of the CDR3 is 14 residues. V was shortened by 3 bases and J by 4 bases, with 12 bases between the two germline ends. Germline V gene data show CDR1 as LNHDA and CDR2 as SQIVND (reference sequence). For the CDR3, the DNA is TGTGCCAGTAGTATTCTCGGTTTCGCCACTGAAGCTTTCTTT. Translated: CASSILGFATEAFF.

CDR3 sequence reads: CASSEQGADNSPLHF. CDR3 nucleotides: TGTGCCAGCAGTGAACAGGGGGCGGATAATTCACCCCTCCACTTT. V is TRBV2 and J is TRBJ1-6; 8 nucleotides align to TRBD1. Germline V gene sequence: CDR1 SNHLY, CDR2 FYNNEI. The CDR3 is 15 residues long. V dropped 2 bases and J dropped 5; count of bases not matched to a gene: 2.

This clone was observed a few times. The CDR3 DNA reads as TGTGCCAGCAGCCCAGGCTTCGGGACTAGCGGTTACGAGCAGTACTTC. As protein: CASSPGFGTSGYEQYF. The chain recombines TRBV7-9 with TRBJ2-7, with 11 nucleotides matching TRBD2. CDR3 length equals 16 residues. J gave up 4 bases and V 5 bases, and 10 bases lay outside the gene matches. CDR1 is SEHNR and CDR2 is FQNEAQ in the germline V gene (reference sequence).

The chain couples TRBV28 to TRBJ2-3; TRBD2 might be the D (5 bases). V was trimmed by 8 bases and J by 0 bases, leaving 6 bases between them. This CDR3 has 12 residues. Germline CDR1 reads MDHEN; CDR2 reads SYDVKM. The CDR3 nucleotides are TGTGCCAGCTGGACTAGCACAGATACGCAGTATTTT. Protein sequence: CASWTSTDTQYF.